This T cell receptor (beta chain) was sequenced in a study of brain T cells in children with intractable seizures (dated by TCRdb to about 2021). As for the study more broadly: As a first screen for immune gene transcripts, resected brain tissue from a few dozen pediatric epilepsy surgery cases was run on a NanoString immunology panel. About 70% of the 12 selected surgery cases also had pre-surgery blood sequenced, which left four cases with brain tissue only.

The time point label for this specimen denotes: resected brain tissue, or blood drawn just prior to surgery. Surgery cases with the highest brain T cell transcript signatures were selected for TCR beta chain sequencing of brain tissue and, where available, blood. Prior to surgery, the patients had been treated with at least one anti-epileptic drug. TCR-sequenced patients were children with drug-resistant epilepsy due to tuberous sclerosis complex, focal cortical dysplasia, Rasmussen encephalitis or hemimegalencephaly. Blood samples were drawn just before the epilepsy surgery. The Monarch genomic DNA purification kit was used to extract bulk genomic DNA from unsorted brain tissue and whole blood. Relative to germline, V is missing 7 bases and J is missing 5 bases, with 5 bases of the junction outside any gene match. The CDR3 measures 12 amino acids from cysteine to phenylalanine. The kept DNA is CDR3 alone, 36 bases in frame from the first base. CDR1 and CDR2 were assigned from the germline V gene as SQVTM and ANQGSEA.

Concerning this clone itself: Its antigen is currently not known. One base away there is no much larger clone; base qualities are not given.

TCR beta chain sequences were generated from genomic DNA using the immunoSEQ assay. The study's processing was this. Any CDR3 sequence that did not begin with the conserved framework cysteine at position 104 was removed by hand. To get clonality, the normalized Shannon's Diversity Index was subtracted from one, giving values from 0 (maximal diversity) to 1 (oligoclonal). Chi-squared comparison-of-proportions tests assessed whether the same CDR3 differed in frequency between samples, such as brain versus blood. Public clonotypes were identified by searching immuneACCESS, and similarity to known antiviral clonotypes was assessed with the VDJdb browser. The source is immuneACCESS, and TCRdb retained only in-frame sequences with V and J called. Part of the clones is not carried over; for the studies checked, unresolved V genes explain less than half of this, and the remainder is unexplained. The DNA was the basis for D and trimming; V, J and clone size are from that table. This sample has around 100,000 clones in its table, and 90% to 95% of those were observed once. Around 4% of the sample comes from the top ten.

Results the study describes overall, beyond this receptor: Viral specificity was inferred solely from CDR3 sequence similarity, and the HCMV serostatus of the patients was not known. Because pre- and post-surgery blood were sequenced to different depths, clones absent from the pre-surgery sample may reflect undersampling.

This sample comprised peripheral blood, obtained at surgery. This TCR came from a boy in the first two years of life with hemimegalencephaly and intractable seizures. The sequence links TRBV29-1 to TRBJ2-7; 10 central nucleotides agree with TRBD2. The DNA sequence follows: TGCAGCGCCGGGACTAGCGCCCACGAGCAGTACTTC. This is translated as CSAGTSAHEQYF.